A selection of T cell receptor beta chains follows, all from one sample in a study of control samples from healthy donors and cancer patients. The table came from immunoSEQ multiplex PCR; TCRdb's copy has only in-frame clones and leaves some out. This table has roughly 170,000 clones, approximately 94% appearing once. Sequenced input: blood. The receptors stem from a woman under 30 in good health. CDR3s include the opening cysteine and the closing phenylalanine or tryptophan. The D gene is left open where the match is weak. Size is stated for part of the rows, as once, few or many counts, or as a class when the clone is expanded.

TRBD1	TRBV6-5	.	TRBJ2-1	CASFNTGTEKFF	TGTGCCAGCTTTAACACCGGGACAGAGAAATTCTTC
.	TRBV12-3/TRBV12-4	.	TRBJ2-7	CASTRDFHEQYF	TGTGCCAGCACCCGGGACTTCCACGAGCAGTACTTC
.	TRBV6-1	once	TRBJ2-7	CASSEAGTPVSYEQYF	TGTGCCAGCAGTGAAGCGGGGACACCGGTCTCCTACGAGCAGTACTTC
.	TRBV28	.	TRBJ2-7	CASSLTRVYEQYF	TGTGCCAGCAGTTTGACCAGGGTGTACGAGCAGTACTTC
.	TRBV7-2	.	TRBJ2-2	CASSSGTGELFF	TGTGCCAGCAGCTCCGGAACCGGGGAGCTGTTTTTT
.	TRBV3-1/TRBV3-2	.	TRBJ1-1	CASSPWEGEGTEAFF	TGTGCCAGCAGCCCATGGGAGGGGGAGGGCACTGAAGCTTTCTTT
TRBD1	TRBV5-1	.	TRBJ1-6	CASSAGTGPYNSPLHF	TGCGCCAGCAGCGCCGGGACAGGACCATATAATTCACCCCTCCACTTT
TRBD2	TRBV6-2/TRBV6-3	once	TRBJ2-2	CASSRLAGGPAGELFF	TGTGCCAGCAGTCGGCTAGCGGGGGGGCCTGCCGGGGAGCTGTTTTTT
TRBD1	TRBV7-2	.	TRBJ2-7	CASSGPLQGFKQYF	TGTGCCAGCAGCGGTCCACTACAGGGGTTTAAGCAGTACTTC
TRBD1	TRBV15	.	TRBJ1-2	CATSRDPGQGVYTF	TGTGCCACCAGCAGAGATCCCGGACAGGGTGTCTACACCTTC
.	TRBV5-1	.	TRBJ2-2	CASRFQNTGELFF	TGCGCCAGCAGATTTCAGAACACCGGGGAGCTGTTTTTT
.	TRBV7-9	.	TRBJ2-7	CASSLSDWAPSEQYF	TGTGCCAGCAGCTTATCGGATTGGGCCCCGAGCGAGCAGTACTTC
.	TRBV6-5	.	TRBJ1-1	CASSYSDPSYLF	TGTGCCAGCAGTTACTCCGACCCTAGTTATCTCTTT
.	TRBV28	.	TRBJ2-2	CASGGRNTGELFF	TGTGCCAGCGGGGGGCGCAACACCGGGGAGCTGTTTTTT
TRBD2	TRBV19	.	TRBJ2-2	CASIVVAGSTGELFF	TGTGCCAGTATCGTAGTAGCGGGTTCTACCGGGGAGCTGTTTTTT
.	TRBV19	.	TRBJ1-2	CASSSDTRYGYTF	TGTGCCAGTAGTTCGGATACCCGCTATGGCTACACCTTC
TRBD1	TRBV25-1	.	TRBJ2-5	CASTESSGGTETQYF	TGTGCCAGCACCGAATCCTCAGGGGGTACGGAGACCCAGTACTTC
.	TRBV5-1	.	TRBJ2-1	CATSLWDQNNEQFF	TGCGCCACCAGCCTGTGGGACCAAAACAATGAGCAGTTCTTC
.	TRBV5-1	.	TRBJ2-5	CASSLEGLETQYF	TGCGCCAGCAGCTTGGAAGGGCTGGAGACCCAGTACTTC
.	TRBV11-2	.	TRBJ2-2	CASSLDPVTGELFF	TGTGCCAGCAGCTTAGATCCAGTTACCGGGGAGCTGTTTTTT
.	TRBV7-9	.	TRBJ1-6	CASSSDAGTPNF	TGTGCCAGCAGCTCCGATGCGGGGACGCCTAACTTT
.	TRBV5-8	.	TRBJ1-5	CASSLGQGPSGSNQPQHF	TGTGCCAGCAGCTTGGGTCAAGGACCTTCGGGGAGCAATCAGCCCCAGCATTTT
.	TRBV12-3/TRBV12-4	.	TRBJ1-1	CASSRGGTAEAFF	TGTGCCAGCAGTCGAGGGGGGACGGCTGAAGCTTTCTTT
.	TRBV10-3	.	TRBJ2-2	CAISESGSRELFF	TGTGCCATCAGTGAGTCAGGTTCCCGGGAGCTGTTTTTT
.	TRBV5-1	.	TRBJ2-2	CASSLSGTHTGELFF	TGCGCCAGCAGCTTGTCAGGGACCCACACCGGGGAGCTGTTTTTT
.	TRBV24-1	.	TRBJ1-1	CATTQGPYTEAFF	TGTGCCACCACCCAGGGACCTTACACTGAAGCTTTCTTT
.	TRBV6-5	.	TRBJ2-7	CASSNFDRFYEQYF	TGTGCCAGCAGTAACTTTGACAGATTCTACGAGCAGTACTTC
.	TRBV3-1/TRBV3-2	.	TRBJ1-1	CASSQPGRMNTEAFF	TGTGCCAGCAGCCAACCTGGCAGGATGAACACTGAAGCTTTCTTT
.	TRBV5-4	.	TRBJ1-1	CASSLNRMNTEAFF	TGTGCCAGCAGCTTGAACAGGATGAACACTGAAGCTTTCTTT
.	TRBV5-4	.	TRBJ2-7	CASSLSTGSSYEQYF	TGTGCCAGCAGCTTAAGTACAGGCTCGTCCTACGAGCAGTACTTC
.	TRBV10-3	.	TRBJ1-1	CAISESGDDEAFF	TGTGCCATCAGTGAGTCGGGGGATGATGAAGCTTTCTTT
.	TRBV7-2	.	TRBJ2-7	CASSFLSGMGYYEQYF	TGTGCCAGCAGCTTCCTTTCCGGGATGGGGTACTACGAGCAGTACTTC